The 25 T cell receptor beta chains below come from one sample, sequenced in a study of T cells in Graves' hyperthyroidism and ophthalmopathy. TCR beta CDR3 region amplification was performed from RNA transcripts. The primer set for the first-round RT-PCR of the TCR CDR3 was HTBI. MiXCR, applied by TCRdb to the multiplex PCR reads, yields one record per CDR3 protein. The table records 500,000 to 600,000 distinct CDR3 sequences, roughly 50% of them present only once. Sequencing used peripheral blood or thyroid tissue (not recorded which). The receptors stem from an adult woman with Graves' disease, either hyperthyroidism or ophthalmopathy (not recorded which).

The chain couples TRBV7-8 to TRBJ1-5; D gene uncertain. Per germline, CDR1 SGHVS and CDR2 FQNEAQ. The CDR3 runs 16 residues. Trimming shortened V by 1 base and J by 1 base, and 11 bases separated the two germline ends. For the CDR3, the DNA is TGTGCCAGCAGCTTAGGCTCGGGAGGAAGCAATCAGCCCCAGCATTTT. Translation: CASSLGSGGSNQPQHF.

As to this clonotype: At one end, the junction sequence differs from germline, possibly due to a read error. The V and J genes are TRBV12-3 or TRBV12-4 and TRBJ2-7; the match to TRBD2 covers 7 bases. The CDR3 consists of 9 residues. The CDR3 region has the DNA TGTGCCAGCAGTCGGGGGGTGGCGTTC. It codes for CASSRGVAF.

This chain links TRBV19 with TRBJ1-1; D is undetermined. From germline, CDR1 is LNHDA and CDR2 SQIVND (reference sequence). The CDR3 extends over 15 amino acids. V lost 9 bases and J lost 2, with 19 bases in between. The DNA of the CDR3 is TGTGCCAGCTCACCACCGTCGGGCCGCAACACTGAAGCTTTCTTT. Its protein is CASSPPSGRNTEAFF.

This clonotype has at least ten counts. The chain links TRBV28 to TRBJ2-7, with 10 positions matching TRBD2. Unmatched junction bases numbered 9, after V lost 6 bases and J lost 4 bases. The CDR3 loop spans 15 amino acids. Germline V gene data show CDR1 as MDHEN and CDR2 as SYDVKM. The CDR3 region is CASSPLGTSAYEQYF. CDR3 sequence (DNA): TGTGCCAGCAGCCCTCTCGGGACTAGCGCGTACGAGCAGTACTTC.

There are many counts of this clonotype. The V call is TRBV20-1, the J call TRBJ2-5; the match to TRBD2 covers 12 bases. The CDR3 sequence is 13 residues long. Germline V lookup: CDR1 DFQATT, CDR2 SNEGSKA (reference sequence). The V segment lost 7 bases and the J segment 5 bases; nucleotides outside the gene matches: 5. The CDR3 region is CSVGLAGWETQYF. The CDR3 DNA follows: TGCAGTGTTGGACTAGCGGGATGGGAGACCCAGTACTTC.

This clonotype was counted at least ten times. V and J are TRBV6-1 and TRBJ1-2, with D unclear. Trimming removed 6 bases at V and 5 bases at J, with 19 bases between. The length of the CDR3 is 15 residues. Looked up from germline, CDR1 is MNHNS and CDR2 is SASEGT. CDR3 sequence: CASSLTPGPPYGYTF. The CDR3 DNA reads as TGTGCCAGCAGCCTAACCCCCGGGCCACCTTATGGCTACACCTTC.

This clonotype was recorded a few times. The chain joins TRBV10-3 to TRBJ2-2; unclear D gene. The CDR3 is made up of 14 amino acids. Per the germline V gene, CDR1 is ENHRY and CDR2 is SYGVKD. Trimming left V 0 bases short and J 4 bases short, with 6 bases between. Here the CDR3 reads CAISESITTGELFF. The CDR3 DNA is TGTGCCATCAGTGAGTCCATAACCACCGGGGAGCTGTTTTTT.

V usage is TRBV9 and J usage is TRBJ1-5, with TRBD1 matching 9 bases. The germline gives CDR1 SGDLS, CDR2 YYNGEE. The V gene end was trimmed by 8 bases and the J gene end by 6 bases; junction bases not matched to a gene: 12. CDR3 size: 15 residues. Here the CDR3 DNA reads TGTGCCAGTAGTATGGGGGACAGGGTACGTCAGCCCCAGCATTTT. Protein: CASSMGDRVRQPQHF.

Concerning this clonotype: This may be a read error, as it is one base from a much larger clone. The genes are TRBV2 and TRBJ2-7; 14 bases align to TRBD2. The CDR3 consists of 17 residues. Looked up from germline, CDR1 is SNHLY and CDR2 is FYNNEI. CDR3 in DNA: TGTGCCAGCAGTGAGGGACTAGCGGGAGATTCATCGTACGCGCAGTACTTC. Its translation: CASSEGLAGDSSYAQYF.

This chain's CDR3 is CSADRDLGPEQYF. CDR3 nucleotide sequence: TGCAGTGCAGACCGGGACTTAGGCCCCGAGCAGTACTTC. The chain recombines TRBV20-1 with TRBJ2-7, with D perhaps TRBD2 (6 bases). The V gene's germline CDR1 is DFQATT and CDR2 SNEGSKA (reference sequence). This CDR3 spans 13 amino acids. V was cut by 6 bases and J by 6 bases, with 18 bases left in between.

In its sample, this clonotype was seen many times. The chain is built from TRBV24-1 and TRBJ2-2; D uncertain. Per the germline V gene, CDR1 is KGHDR and CDR2 is SFDVKD. The V gene lost 9 bases and the J gene lost 4 bases, with 11 bases spanning the gap. The CDR3 consists of 13 residues. The CDR3 bases are TGTGCCACCGGCCCATTGACCACCGGGGAGCTGTTTTTT. As protein: CATGPLTTGELFF.

The chain combines TRBV7-2 with TRBJ1-1; D might be TRBD1 (5 bases). V was pared by 1 base and J by 6 bases, with 15 bases between. CDR1 SGHTA and CDR2 FQGNSA come from the germline V gene. This CDR3 region has 15 residues. The CDR3 DNA sequence: TGTGCCAGCAGCTTAGATGTCCGGGGCAGGGCTGAAGCTTTCTTT. Amino acids: CASSLDVRGRAEAFF.

V usage is TRBV7-9 and J usage is TRBJ1-2; D unclear. The V gene's germline CDR1 is SEHNR and CDR2 FQNEAQ (reference sequence). The CDR3 sequence is 13 residues long. V was cut by 3 bases and J by 4 bases, with 9 bases left in between. DNA for the CDR3: TGTGCCAGCAGCTTTTTGGCCGTCTATGGCTACACCTTC. Protein: CASSFLAVYGYTF.

This clonotype has more than one count but fewer than ten. This may come from a read error, since a much larger clone is one base off. The genes are TRBV5-1 and TRBJ2-7, with D possibly matching TRBD2 (5 bases). The germline gives CDR1 SGHRS, CDR2 YFSETQ. The CDR3 is 14 amino acids. The CDR3 reads CASSFGVLSYEQCF. The CDR3 nucleotides are TGCGCCAGCAGCTTCGGGGTCCTCTCCTACGAGCAGTGCTTC.

This clonotype was recorded at least ten times. This chain uses TRBV10-1 with TRBJ2-7, with 7 bases identical to TRBD2. The V and J ends lost 0 bases and 5 bases, in that order; junction bases with no gene match: 7. From germline, CDR1 is WNHNN and CDR2 SYGVQD (reference sequence). The CDR3 consists of 15 residues. Here the CDR3 DNA reads TGCGCCAGCAGTGAGTCCGGACTAGGGAGGGACGAGCAGTACTTC. Residues: CASSESGLGRDEQYF.

This clonotype was found a few times. V and J are TRBV10-3 and TRBJ1-2; no reliable D call. The germline V gene has CDR1 ENHRY and CDR2 SYGVKD. The CDR3 loop spans 15 amino acids. V was pared by 1 base and J by 3 bases, with 12 bases between. CDR3 loop: CAISELSRTDYGYTF. The DNA of the CDR3 is TGTGCCATCAGTGAGTTGAGCAGAACAGACTATGGCTACACCTTC.

This chain uses TRBV6-5 with TRBJ2-7, with D possibly matching TRBD2 (6 bases). CDR1 and CDR2 from the germline V gene are MNHEY and SVGAGI. The CDR3 is 15 residues long. V was pared by 0 bases and J by 2 bases, with 11 bases between. The CDR3 nucleotides read TGTGCCAGCAGTTACTCCGGGGGAGGCACCTACGAGCAGTACTTC. Its translation is CASSYSGGGTYEQYF.

The chain uses TRBV6-6 and TRBJ2-2; 7 bases align to TRBD1. Looked up from germline, CDR1 is MNHNY and CDR2 is SVGAGI (reference sequence). The V segment lost 2 bases and the J segment 6 bases; nucleotides outside the gene matches: 15. There are 18 residues in the CDR3. The CDR3 nucleotides are TGTGCCAGCAGTTACCTCTTCCGAGGGGGCGATAGCGCCGGGGAGCTGTTTTTT. This gives the protein CASSYLFRGGDSAGELFF.

This chain links TRBV29-1 with TRBJ2-2; TRBD1 is a possible D gene (5 bases). The CDR3 spans 11 residues. V was pared by 4 bases and J by 13 bases, with 13 bases between. Looked up from germline, CDR1 is SQVTM and CDR2 is ANQGSEA. The CDR3 sequence is CSVAEGVGLFF. CDR3 DNA sequence: TGCAGCGTTGCGGAAGGGGTCGGGCTGTTTTTT.

This chain connects TRBV29-1 to TRBJ1-2; D is unclear. Germline CDR1 reads SQVTM; CDR2 reads ANQGSEA. V lost 6 bases and J lost 7, with 9 bases in between. This CDR3 contains 10 residues. CDR3 coding DNA: TGCAGCGTCTCGTCCGGTGGCTACACCTTC. Protein sequence: CSVSSGGYTF.

Concerning this clonotype itself: A read error may explain this, as a much larger clone is one base away. This chain connects TRBV6-1 to TRBJ2-7; TRBD2 matches 7 bases. Germline CDR1 and CDR2: MNHNS and SASEGT. This CDR3 has 13 amino acids. The ends lost 11 bases at V and 4 bases at J; junction bases unmatched: 11. The CDR3 sequence: CAAGEGSTYEQYF. The DNA of the CDR3 is TGTGCCGCGGGAGAGGGGAGTACGTACGAGCAGTACTTC.

On this clonotype itself: The DNA is left out, because the CDR3 cannot be placed on it with certainty; the CDR3 is given as TCRdb lists it. V is TRBV30 and J is TRBJ1-1. The CDR3 length equals 11 residues, ends included. The V gene's germline CDR1 is GTSNPN and CDR2 SVGIG (reference sequence). This chain's CDR3 is CAWGLGAEALF.

This clonotype was seen repeatedly, ten times or more. The chain carries TRBV29-1 and TRBJ2-5; possible D gene TRBD1, 5 bases. The V and J ends lost 3 bases and 5 bases respectively, with 13 bases between them. This CDR3 comprises 13 residues. In germline, CDR1 is SQVTM, CDR2 ANQGSEA. The CDR3 nucleotides are TGCAGCGTTGATCCGACAGACGGGGAGACCCAGTACTTC. Translated: CSVDPTDGETQYF.

V usage is TRBV5-6 and J usage is TRBJ1-5, with D unresolved. V lost 0 bases, J lost 3 bases, and 7 bases lay in between. Germline CDR1 and CDR2: SGHDT and YYEEEE. This CDR3 contains 14 residues. For the CDR3, the DNA is TGTGCCAGCAGCTTGGAAGGCCACAATCAGCCCCAGCATTTT. Protein product: CASSLEGHNQPQHF.

At least ten counts were recorded for this clonotype. The gene calls are TRBV29-1 and TRBJ1-2; D is perhaps TRBD1 (5 bases). Germline V gene lookup returns CDR1 SQVTM and CDR2 ANQGSEA. V lost 4 bases to trimming and J lost 3 bases, with 9 bases between them. The CDR3 has 12 amino acids. The CDR3 DNA follows: TGCAGCGTTGGGGGGGGAGACTATGGCTACACCTTC. The encoded protein is CSVGGGDYGYTF. Together with reference TRBV29-1 and TRBJ1-2, the CDR3 gives the full variable domain: SAVISQKPSRDICQRGTSLTIQCQVDSQVTMMFWYRQQPGQSLTLIATANQGSEATYESGFVIDKFPISRPNLTFSTLTVSNMSPEDSSIYLCSVGGGDYGYTFGSGTRLTVV.